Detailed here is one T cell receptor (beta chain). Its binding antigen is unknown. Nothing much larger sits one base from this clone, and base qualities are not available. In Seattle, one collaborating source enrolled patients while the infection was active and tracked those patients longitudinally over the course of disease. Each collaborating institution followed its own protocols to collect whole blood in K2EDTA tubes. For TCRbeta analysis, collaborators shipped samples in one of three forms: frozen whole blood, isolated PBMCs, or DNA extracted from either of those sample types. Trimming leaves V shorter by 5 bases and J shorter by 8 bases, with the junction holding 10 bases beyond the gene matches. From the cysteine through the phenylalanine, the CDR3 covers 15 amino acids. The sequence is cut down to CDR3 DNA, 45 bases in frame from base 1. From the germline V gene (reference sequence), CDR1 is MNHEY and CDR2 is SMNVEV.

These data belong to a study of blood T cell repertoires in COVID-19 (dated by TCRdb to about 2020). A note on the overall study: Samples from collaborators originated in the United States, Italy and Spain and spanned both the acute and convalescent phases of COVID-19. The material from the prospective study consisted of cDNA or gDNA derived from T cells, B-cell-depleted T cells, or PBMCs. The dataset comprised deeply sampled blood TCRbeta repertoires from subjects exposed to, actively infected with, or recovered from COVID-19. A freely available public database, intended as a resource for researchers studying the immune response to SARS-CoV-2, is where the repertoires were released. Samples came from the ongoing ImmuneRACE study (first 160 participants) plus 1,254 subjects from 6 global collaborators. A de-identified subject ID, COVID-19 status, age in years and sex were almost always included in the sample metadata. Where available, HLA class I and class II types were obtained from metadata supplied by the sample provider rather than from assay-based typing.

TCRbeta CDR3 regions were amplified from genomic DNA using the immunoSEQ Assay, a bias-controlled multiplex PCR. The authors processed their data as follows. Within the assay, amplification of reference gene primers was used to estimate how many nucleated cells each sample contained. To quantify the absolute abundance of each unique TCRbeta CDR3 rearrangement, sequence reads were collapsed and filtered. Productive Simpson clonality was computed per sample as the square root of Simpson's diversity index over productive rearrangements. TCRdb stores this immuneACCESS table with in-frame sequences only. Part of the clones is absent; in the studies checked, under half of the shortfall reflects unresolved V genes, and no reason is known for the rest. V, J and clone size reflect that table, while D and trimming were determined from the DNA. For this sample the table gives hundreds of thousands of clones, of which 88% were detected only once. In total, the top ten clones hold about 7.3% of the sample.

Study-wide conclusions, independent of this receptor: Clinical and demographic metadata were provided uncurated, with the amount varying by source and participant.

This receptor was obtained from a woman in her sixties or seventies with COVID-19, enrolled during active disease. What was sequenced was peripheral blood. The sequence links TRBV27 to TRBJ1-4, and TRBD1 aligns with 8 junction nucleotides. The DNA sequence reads TGTGCCAGCAGTCACAGACAGGGGTCCGACGAAAAACTGTTTTTT. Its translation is CASSHRQGSDEKLFF.